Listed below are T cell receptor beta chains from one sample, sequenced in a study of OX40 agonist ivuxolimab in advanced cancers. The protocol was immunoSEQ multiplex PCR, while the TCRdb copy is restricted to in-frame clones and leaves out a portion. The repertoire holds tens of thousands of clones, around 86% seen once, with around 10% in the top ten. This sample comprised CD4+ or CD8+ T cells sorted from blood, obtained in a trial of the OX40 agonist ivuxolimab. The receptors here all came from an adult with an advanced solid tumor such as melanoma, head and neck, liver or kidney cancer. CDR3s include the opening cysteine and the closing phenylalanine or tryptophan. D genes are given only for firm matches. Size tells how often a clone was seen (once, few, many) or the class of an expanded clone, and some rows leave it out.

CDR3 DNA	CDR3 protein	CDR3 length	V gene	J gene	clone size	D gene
TGTGCCAGCAGCCCTCGACAGGGGGGCAAAAACATTCAGTACTTC	CASSPRQGGKNIQYF	15	TRBV7-8	TRBJ2-4	NA	TRBD1
TGTGCCAGCAGTTACTCCCCGGGAAACGAGCAGTACTTC	CASSYSPGNEQYF	13	TRBV6-6	TRBJ2-7	NA	NA
TGCGCCAGCAGCCACACTAGCGGGAACTACAATGAGCAGTTCTTC	CASSHTSGNYNEQFF	15	TRBV4-1	TRBJ2-1	few	TRBD2
TGTGCCAGCAGCTTAGGGACAGGCTATGGCTACACCTTC	CASSLGTGYGYTF	13	TRBV5-6	TRBJ1-2	once	TRBD1
TGTGCCAGTAGTATAGGGGGAGACGAGCAGTACTTC	CASSIGGDEQYF	12	TRBV19	TRBJ2-7	NA	NA
TGTGCCAGCAGCTTAGACCACGGTCGGCACTATGGCTACACCTTC	CASSLDHGRHYGYTF	15	TRBV5-6	TRBJ1-2	NA	NA
TGTGCCAGCAGCTTAGATCCGGGATCTACTAACGAGCAGTACTTC	CASSLDPGSTNEQYF	15	TRBV7-8	TRBJ2-7	once	NA
TGTGCCTGGAAAGGGAGCGTCGGGGAGCTGTTTTTT	CAWKGSVGELFF	12	TRBV30	TRBJ2-2	NA	NA
TGTGCCAGCAGCTTGGTCGGTTATACAGGCAACACAGATACGCAGTATTTT	CASSLVGYTGNTDTQYF	17	TRBV5-4	TRBJ2-3	NA	NA
TGTGCCAGCTCACCACCGGTCAGCTCTGGAAACACCATATATTTT	CASSPPVSSGNTIYF	15	TRBV18	TRBJ1-3	NA	NA
TGTGCCAGCAGTGATGGCAGGGGATGGTCCTACGAGCAGTACTTC	CASSDGRGWSYEQYF	15	TRBV9	TRBJ2-7	once	NA
TGTGCCAGCAGTTACTCTTGGACAGGGGGCGGATACACCATATATTTT	CASSYSWTGGGYTIYF	16	TRBV6-5	TRBJ1-3	NA	TRBD1
TGCAGCGTTGAAAACCGACAGCTAAATGAAAAACTGTTTTTT	CSVENRQLNEKLFF	14	TRBV29-1	TRBJ1-4	NA	NA
TGTGCCAGCAGCTTATGGGCTAACTATGGCTACACCTTC	CASSLWANYGYTF	13	TRBV11-2	TRBJ1-2	NA	NA
TGCGCCAGCAGCCAAGATTGGGGGAACACCGGGGAGCTGTTTTTT	CASSQDWGNTGELFF	15	TRBV4-3	TRBJ2-2	NA	NA
TGTGCCATCAGCCCGACGGGACAAGTCACAGATACGCAGTATTTT	CAISPTGQVTDTQYF	15	TRBV10-3	TRBJ2-3	NA	NA
TGTGCCAGCAGTTACGTGGGCACAGATACGCAGTATTTT	CASSYVGTDTQYF	13	TRBV6-5	TRBJ2-3	NA	NA
TGTGCCAGCAGTCCCCCGGGACTAGCGGACTCTAGCACAGATACGCAGTATTTT	CASSPPGLADSSTDTQYF	18	TRBV27	TRBJ2-3	NA	TRBD2
TGCGCCAGCCGGGTCCGGGACAGAGAGCGCTACACCTTC	CASRVRDRERYTF	13	TRBV5-1	TRBJ1-2	once	TRBD1
TGTGCCAGCACCCCAGTGGGTAGGCGCGAGCAGTACTTC	CASTPVGRREQYF	13	TRBV7-9	TRBJ2-7	NA	NA
TGTGCCATCTCGGGCTCCTACGAGCAGTACTTC	CAISGSYEQYF	11	TRBV10-3	TRBJ2-7	once	NA
TGTGCCAGCGGGGGGGGGACAATCTACAATGAGCAGTTCTTC	CASGGGTIYNEQFF	14	TRBV27	TRBJ2-1	NA	NA
TGTGCCTGGAGTGTATCCCCCGGGGAGCTGTTTTTT	CAWSVSPGELFF	12	TRBV30	TRBJ2-2	NA	NA
TGTGCCAGTAGTATAACGCAGGGGAACGAGCAGTACTTC	CASSITQGNEQYF	13	TRBV19	TRBJ2-7	NA	NA
TGTGCCAGCAGTGCTAGGGACAGGGTTTCCTACAATGAGCAGTTCTTC	CASSARDRVSYNEQFF	16	TRBV6-4	TRBJ2-1	medium-sized	TRBD1
TGTGCCAGCAGCGACAGGGGTCATCAGCCCCAGCATTTT	CASSDRGHQPQHF	13	TRBV9	TRBJ1-5	NA	TRBD1
TGTGCCAGCAGCCAGAACAGGGATGGCCCCTATGGCTACACCTTC	CASSQNRDGPYGYTF	15	TRBV6-6	TRBJ1-2	NA	NA
TGCGCCAGCAGCCGAGGGTCCTACGAGCAGTACTTC	CASSRGSYEQYF	12	TRBV10-2	TRBJ2-7	NA	NA
TGCGCCAGCAGCAGACAGGGCACAGATACGCAGTATTTT	CASSRQGTDTQYF	13	TRBV10-2	TRBJ2-3	NA	NA
TGTGCCAGCAGCCCGGGCTCCACCTGGACTGAAGCTTTCTTT	CASSPGSTWTEAFF	14	TRBV9	TRBJ1-1	medium-sized	NA
TGTGCCAGTAGTGGTGCAGGCCCCTACGAGCAGTACTTC	CASSGAGPYEQYF	13	TRBV19	TRBJ2-7	NA	NA
TGTGCCAGCAGCCTCTGGACTAGCGAAAACAATGAGCAGTTCTTC	CASSLWTSENNEQFF	15	TRBV7-9	TRBJ2-1	NA	TRBD2
TGTGCCAGCAGCACCGGGACTAGCGGGGGAGACACAGATACGCAGTATTTT	CASSTGTSGGDTDTQYF	17	TRBV9	TRBJ2-3	NA	TRBD2
TGTGCCAGCAGTTTTAGACAGGGGGCTGGGACCCAGTACTTC	CASSFRQGAGTQYF	14	TRBV27	TRBJ2-5	NA	TRBD1
TGTGCCAGCAGTGAAGAGTGGGCAGGAAATCAGCCCCAGCATTTT	CASSEEWAGNQPQHF	15	TRBV6-1	TRBJ1-5	NA	NA
TGTGCCAGCAGTTACTCGGCAGGGGACACCGGGGAGCTGTTTTTT	CASSYSAGDTGELFF	15	TRBV6-5	TRBJ2-2	NA	NA
TGTGCCAGCAGCCCCAATCGGAGGGATAATGAAAAACTGTTTTTT	CASSPNRRDNEKLFF	15	TRBV5-4	TRBJ1-4	NA	NA
TGTGCCAGCAGTGACTACTACGAGCAGTACTTC	CASSDYYEQYF	11	TRBV6-1	TRBJ2-7	NA	NA
TGTGCCAGCAGCGTCACACCCCGCGGGGGCTACACCTTC	CASSVTPRGGYTF	13	TRBV7-1	TRBJ1-2	NA	NA
TGTGCCACCAGCAGAGATTCGGGACAGGTTAACTATGGCTACACCTTC	CATSRDSGQVNYGYTF	16	TRBV15	TRBJ1-2	NA	TRBD1
TGTGCCAGCAGCCCCCACCGGGTAAAGGAAGCCGGGGAGCTGTTTTTT	CASSPHRVKEAGELFF	16	TRBV9	TRBJ2-2	NA	NA
TGTGCCAGCAGCTTAGACAGGGGAGGCAATTCACCCCTCCACTTT	CASSLDRGGNSPLHF	15	TRBV13	TRBJ1-6	few	TRBD1
TGTGCCAGCAGTTTCAATCCCGCCGGCTCTGGTGGCTACACCTTC	CASSFNPAGSGGYTF	15	TRBV6-5	TRBJ1-2	NA	NA
TGTGCCAGTCGAGCGGGGGGGCGTCAGCTGTTCTTC	CASRAGGRQLFF	12	TRBV27	TRBJ2-1	NA	TRBD2
TGTGCCAGCAGCCCCCGGGTGGGCCCCCTGGAGAACACTGAAGCTTTCTTT	CASSPRVGPLENTEAFF	17	TRBV7-9	TRBJ1-1	NA	NA
TGTGCCAGCACAGGCCGCCAGGGAAACATTCAGTACTTC	CASTGRQGNIQYF	13	TRBV7-9	TRBJ2-4	NA	NA
TGTATGTCGCGTGACAGGGCGCCGTTCTATGGCTACACCTTC	CMSRDRAPFYGYTF	14	TRBV30	TRBJ1-2	few	TRBD1
TGTGCCAGCAGTTTATCGAAGGGCGGCGGGGAGCTGTTTTTT	CASSLSKGGGELFF	14	TRBV27	TRBJ2-2	once	NA